This T cell receptor (beta chain) was recovered during a study of human T cells and chemical hapten exposure. This sample's time point: pre-sensitization, week 0. This sample's treatment: therapeutic diphenylcyclopropenone sensitization with weekly scalp DPC. Using its own MiXCR run on the RACE reads, TCRdb lists one record per CDR3 protein. The sample holds about 260,000 distinct CDR3 sequences, 7.5% to 9% seen once. General study results and limits: No alteration of TCRs above 1 in 1000 frequency was seen with DPC sensitization.

The CDR3 is 11 amino acids. Trimming shortened V by 5 bases and J by 6 bases, and 8 bases separated the two germline ends. Germline CDR1 and CDR2: MNHEY and SVGEGT. This clonotype showed up just a few times. Its antigen is not identified. This chain uses TRBV6-2 or TRBV6-3 with TRBJ2-7; D not certain. The TCR comes from a woman in her forties with alopecia areata. Some clones in this sample may be carry-over from other donors' samples. The input for sequencing was whole blood, taken in connection with sensitization to the hapten diphenylcyclopropenone (DPC). Written as DNA, the CDR3 is TGTGCCAGCAGTCCCCCGGGCGAGCAGTACTTC. Translated, it gives CASSPPGEQYF.